The clone carrying this T cell receptor beta chain was found many times. These data come from a study of T cells of healthy individuals. TCRdb re-analysed the 5' RACE reads in MiXCR, keeping a single row per CDR3 protein. The profile shows 40,000 to 45,000 distinct CDR3 sequences, 4.5% of them singletons. The CDR3 is made up of 14 amino acids. CDR1 DFQATT and CDR2 SNEGSKA come from the germline V gene (reference sequence). The J segment lost 1 base and the V segment lost 4 bases, leaving 3 bases of the junction unmatched. V gene TRBV20-1 combines with J gene TRBJ2-3; 9 bases are shared with TRBD2. The TCR sequence derives from a human donor in good health. The CDR3 bases are TGCAGTGCTATACTAGCGGGCCGCACAGATACGCAGTATTTT. Its translation is CSAILAGRTDTQYF.